These T cell receptor beta chains were read from a single sample in a study of blood T cell repertoires in COVID-19. Measured with immunoSEQ multiplex PCR; TCRdb has only the in-frame clones, and not every one. This sample has approximately 260,000 clones; just under 85% occur once, and the top ten carry roughly 10%. The sample comprised peripheral blood. These receptors originate from a woman at least 80 years old with acute or convalescent COVID-19. The CDR3 runs from the conserved cysteine through the conserved F or W. Each record gives: J gene, clone size, V gene, D gene, CDR3 DNA, CDR3 protein. A D gene is named only where the DNA matches it firmly. The size entry is marked missing in some rows and otherwise reads once, few, many or a size class.

TRBJ2-1	NA	TRBV15	NA	TGTGCCACCAGCAGAGATCGAGGAACCTCGTGGGTCTTC	CATSRDRGTSWVF
TRBJ1-6	NA	TRBV28	TRBD1	TGTGCCAGCAGTGCTCCGGGACAGACAAATTCACCCCTCCACTTT	CASSAPGQTNSPLHF
TRBJ1-1	once	TRBV6-2/TRBV6-3	NA	TGTGCCAGCAGTTACGGCAGGGGCAAAGGAGCTTTCTTT	CASSYGRGKGAFF
TRBJ2-2	NA	TRBV2	NA	TGTGCCAGCAGCAGGGAGAACACCGGGGAGCTGTTTTTT	CASSRENTGELFF
TRBJ2-3	NA	TRBV27	TRBD2	TGTGCCAGCAGTTTAGGGACTAGCTCAGATACGCAGTATTTT	CASSLGTSSDTQYF
TRBJ2-5	NA	TRBV18	NA	TGTGCCAGCTCATCTAGCGTGCTACAAGAGACCCAGTACTTC	CASSSSVLQETQYF
TRBJ1-3	NA	TRBV7-9	NA	TGTGCCAGCAGCTCGGGAAACACCATATATTTT	CASSSGNTIYF
TRBJ1-2	NA	TRBV19	TRBD1	TGTGCCAGTAGTTCACGACAGGGGGCTCGGTATGGCTACACCTTC	CASSSRQGARYGYTF
TRBJ1-5	NA	TRBV6-5	TRBD1	TGTGCCAGCATCCCGGGACAGGGGGCCCATCAGCCCCAGCATTTT	CASIPGQGAHQPQHF
TRBJ1-5	NA	TRBV15	TRBD1	TGTGCCACCAGCAGGGGACAGGGTAATCAGCCCCAGCATTTT	CATSRGQGNQPQHF
TRBJ2-1	NA	TRBV9	TRBD2	TGTGCCAGCAGCGCCGCAACTAGCGGGGGGCCGTGGCAGTTCTTC	CASSAATSGGPWQFF
TRBJ2-1	NA	TRBV10-1	TRBD2	TGCGCCAGCAGTGAGTCAAGCGGGGCCAGGTACAATGAGCAGTTCTTC	CASSESSGARYNEQFF
TRBJ2-5	NA	TRBV5-1	TRBD1	TGCGCCAGCAGCTTGGAGGCAGGGGGCGGGAAGACCCAGTACTTC	CASSLEAGGGKTQYF
TRBJ1-2	NA	TRBV7-9	TRBD1	TGTGCCAGCAGCCCCGGACAGGGCGGCTATGGCTACACCTTC	CASSPGQGGYGYTF
TRBJ2-7	NA	TRBV7-2	NA	TGTGCCAGCAGCTTAGAAGACAGACGCTACGAGCAGTACTTC	CASSLEDRRYEQYF
TRBJ2-7	NA	TRBV5-1	TRBD1	TGCGCCAGCAGCAAGACAGGGGACGAACAGTACTTC	CASSKTGDEQYF
TRBJ1-1	NA	TRBV18	NA	TGTGCCAGCTCACCTGAACAGATGAACACTGAAGCTTTCTTT	CASSPEQMNTEAFF
TRBJ2-2	NA	TRBV5-4	TRBD2	TGTGCCAGCAGCCTAGCGGGGACGAACACCGGGGAGCTGTTTTTT	CASSLAGTNTGELFF
TRBJ2-6	NA	TRBV28	TRBD1	TGTGCCAGCAGTCCTGGGACAGGGAGGCCTGGGGCCAACGTCCTGACTTTC	CASSPGTGRPGANVLTF
TRBJ2-7	NA	TRBV4-1	NA	TGCGCCAGCAGCCAACTGGACAGAGGAGCCTACGAGCAGTACTTC	CASSQLDRGAYEQYF
TRBJ2-7	NA	TRBV28	TRBD2	TGTGCCAGCAGTTTCTCGGGGGGGTACTACGAGCAGTACTTC	CASSFSGGYYEQYF
TRBJ1-5	few	TRBV25-1	NA	TGTGCCAGCAGTGGGACAGACAGGAGTCAGCCCCAGCATTTT	CASSGTDRSQPQHF
TRBJ2-1	NA	TRBV5-1	NA	TGCGCCAGCAGCTTGGCCCAGTCAGGGGAGAATGAGCAGTTCTTC	CASSLAQSGENEQFF
TRBJ1-5	NA	TRBV4-2	NA	TGTGCCAGCAGCCAAGATCGATCGCCCTATCCGCCCCAGCATTTT	CASSQDRSPYPPQHF
TRBJ1-2	once	TRBV30	NA	TGTGCCTGGAGTCTAAACTATGGCTACACCTTC	CAWSLNYGYTF
TRBJ2-2	NA	TRBV3-1/TRBV3-2	NA	TGTGCCAGCAGCCGACCTAGCATTAGGACCGGGGAGCTGTTTTTT	CASSRPSIRTGELFF
TRBJ2-3	NA	TRBV18	NA	TGTGCCAGCTCACCAACGAGGGCTAGCACAGATACGCAGTATTTT	CASSPTRASTDTQYF
TRBJ2-5	NA	TRBV2	TRBD2	TGTGCCAGCAGGGGCGGGGGAGCGGGAGAGACCCAGTACTTC	CASRGGGAGETQYF
TRBJ1-1	few	TRBV7-8	NA	TGTGCCAGCAGCATCCACCCCTCGGGAGGAACTGAAGCTTTCTTT	CASSIHPSGGTEAFF
TRBJ2-1	NA	TRBV6-5	NA	TGTGCCAGCAGGGCCGCGGGGTACAATGAGCAGTTCTTC	CASRAAGYNEQFF
TRBJ1-5	NA	TRBV12-3/TRBV12-4	NA	TGTGCCAGCAGTTTCCACTTTGATCAGCCCCAGCATTTT	CASSFHFDQPQHF
TRBJ1-6	few	TRBV30	TRBD1	TGTGCCTGGAAGGTTCAGGGGGCCAATTCACCCCTCCACTTT	CAWKVQGANSPLHF
TRBJ1-1	NA	TRBV7-2	NA	TGTGCCAGCAGCTTAGAACAGAACACTGAAGCTTTCTTT	CASSLEQNTEAFF
TRBJ1-1	NA	TRBV11-1	NA	TGTGCCAGCAGCTTACGAGGCAGAAGTGAAGCTTTCTTT	CASSLRGRSEAFF
TRBJ2-3	once	TRBV2	TRBD1	TGTGCCAGCCAAAAGGGTCGGGGACAGGGGAGTGGAGCAGATACGCAGTATTTT	CASQKGRGQGSGADTQYF
TRBJ1-6	NA	TRBV12-3/TRBV12-4	NA	TGTGCCAGCAGTTTAAGCAGGGATTCACCCCTCCACTTT	CASSLSRDSPLHF
TRBJ2-2	NA	TRBV20-1	TRBD2	TGCAGTGCTAGTGGGAGGGTCGGGGAGCTGTTTTTT	CSASGRVGELFF
TRBJ1-4	NA	TRBV18	TRBD1	TGTGCCAGCTCACGGACAGGGAATGAAAAACTGTTTTTT	CASSRTGNEKLFF
TRBJ1-5	NA	TRBV2	NA	TGTGCCAGCACCCCAGGCGGCAATCAGCCCCAGCATTTT	CASTPGGNQPQHF
TRBJ1-4	NA	TRBV18	NA	TGTGCCAGCTCAAAACTAACTAATGAAAAACTGTTTTTT	CASSKLTNEKLFF
TRBJ2-5	NA	TRBV5-1	NA	TGCGCCAGCAGCAGAAGATCGGGACTGGGCCAAGAGACCCAGTACTTC	CASSRRSGLGQETQYF
TRBJ1-4	NA	TRBV19	TRBD1	TGTGCCAGTAGTATAGCGGGGGGAGACAGGGGTGGTGAAAAACTGTTTTTT	CASSIAGGDRGGEKLFF
TRBJ1-2	NA	TRBV28	NA	TGTGCCAGCAGTCAACAGACAGGATATGGCTACACCTTC	CASSQQTGYGYTF
TRBJ2-7	few	TRBV5-1	NA	TGCGCCAGCAGCTTGGCCGGGAACAGAGACTACGAGCAGTACTTC	CASSLAGNRDYEQYF
TRBJ2-2	NA	TRBV7-7	NA	TGTGCTAGCAGCTTAGTCGGCGGGGAGCTGTTTTTT	CASSLVGGELFF
TRBJ1-3	NA	TRBV5-1	TRBD1	TGCGCCAGCAGCTCGACAGGGTTCGGAAACACCATATATTTT	CASSSTGFGNTIYF
TRBJ1-1	NA	TRBV19	TRBD1	TGTGCCAGTAGTACAGACAGGGGTTTGTGGACTGAAGCTTTCTTT	CASSTDRGLWTEAFF
TRBJ1-4	NA	TRBV28	NA	TGTGCCAGCAGTTTCCTAGGGGGTCGAGAAAAACTGTTTTTT	CASSFLGGREKLFF
TRBJ2-2	NA	TRBV10-3	NA	TGTGCCATCGGCAGTCTTAACGGGGAGCTGTTTTTT	CAIGSLNGELFF
TRBJ1-5	NA	TRBV11-2	NA	TGTGCCAGCAGCTTAGGAGACAGCGGGAATCAGCCCCAGCATTTT	CASSLGDSGNQPQHF
TRBJ1-6	NA	TRBV6-1	NA	TGTGCCAGCAGTGAAAAGGGGAATTCACCCCTCCACTTT	CASSEKGNSPLHF
TRBJ2-3	NA	TRBV7-9	TRBD1	TGTGCCAGCAGCCCTCAGGGACAGCGCACAGATACGCAGTATTTT	CASSPQGQRTDTQYF
TRBJ1-1	NA	TRBV27	TRBD1	TGTGCCAGTCGAGCGACAGGGCGTAACACTGAAGCTTTCTTT	CASRATGRNTEAFF
TRBJ2-7	few	TRBV11-2	NA	TGTGCCAGCAGCACGGGCAGGGGCTACGAGCAGTACTTC	CASSTGRGYEQYF
TRBJ1-2	NA	TRBV9	NA	TGTGCCAGCAGCGTAGGGCCCGGGATACCCTCTGGCTACACCTTC	CASSVGPGIPSGYTF
TRBJ2-1	NA	TRBV2	TRBD2	TGTGCCAGCAGTGGACGGGCGGGGGGGCCGAGTGAGCAGTTCTTC	CASSGRAGGPSEQFF
TRBJ1-5	NA	TRBV6-6	TRBD1	TGTGCCAGCAGTTACTCGGCAGGGGGCCAGCCCCAGCATTTT	CASSYSAGGQPQHF